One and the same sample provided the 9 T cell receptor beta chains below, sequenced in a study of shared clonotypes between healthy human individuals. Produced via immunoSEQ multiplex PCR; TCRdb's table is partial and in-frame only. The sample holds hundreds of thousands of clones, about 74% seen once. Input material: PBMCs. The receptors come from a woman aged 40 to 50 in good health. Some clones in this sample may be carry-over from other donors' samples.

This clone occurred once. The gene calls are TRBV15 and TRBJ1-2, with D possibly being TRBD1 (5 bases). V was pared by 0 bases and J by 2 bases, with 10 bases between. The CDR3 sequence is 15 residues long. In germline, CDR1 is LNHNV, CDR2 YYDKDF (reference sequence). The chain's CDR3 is CATSRDLPGNYGYTF. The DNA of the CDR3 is TGTGCCACCAGCAGAGATCTTCCAGGGAACTATGGCTACACCTTC.

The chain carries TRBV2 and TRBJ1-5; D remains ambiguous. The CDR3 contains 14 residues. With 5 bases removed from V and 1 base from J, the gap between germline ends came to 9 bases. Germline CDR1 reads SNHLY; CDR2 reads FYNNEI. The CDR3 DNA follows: TGTGCCAGCAGTTCCGCAGAGAGCAATCAGCCCCAGCATTTT. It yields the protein CASSSAESNQPQHF.

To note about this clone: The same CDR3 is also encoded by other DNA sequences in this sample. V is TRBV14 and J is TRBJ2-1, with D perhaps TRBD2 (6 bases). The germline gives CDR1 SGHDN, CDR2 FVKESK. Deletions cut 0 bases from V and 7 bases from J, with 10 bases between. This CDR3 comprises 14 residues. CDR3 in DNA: TGTGCCAGCAGCCAAGATCGGGGGTGGAATGAGCAGTTCTTC. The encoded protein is CASSQDRGWNEQFF.

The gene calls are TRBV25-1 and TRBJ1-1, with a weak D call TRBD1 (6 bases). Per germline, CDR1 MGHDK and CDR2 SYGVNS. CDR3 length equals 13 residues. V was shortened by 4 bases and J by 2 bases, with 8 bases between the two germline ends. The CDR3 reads CASSGGLNTEAFF. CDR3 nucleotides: TGTGCCAGCAGTGGGGGGCTTAACACTGAAGCTTTCTTT. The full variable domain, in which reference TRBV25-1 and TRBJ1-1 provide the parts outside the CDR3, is EADIYQTPRYLVIGTGKKITLECSQTMGHDKMYWYQQDPGMELHLIHYSYGVNSTEKGDLSSESTVSRIRTEHFPLTLESARPSHTSQYLCASSGGLNTEAFFGQGTRLTVV.

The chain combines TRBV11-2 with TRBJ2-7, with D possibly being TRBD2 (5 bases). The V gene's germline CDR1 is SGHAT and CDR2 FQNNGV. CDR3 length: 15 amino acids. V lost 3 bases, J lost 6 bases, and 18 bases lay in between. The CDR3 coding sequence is TGTGCCAGCAGCTTTAGTGGCGCAACTAGAGCCGAGCAGTACTTC. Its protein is CASSFSGATRAEQYF.

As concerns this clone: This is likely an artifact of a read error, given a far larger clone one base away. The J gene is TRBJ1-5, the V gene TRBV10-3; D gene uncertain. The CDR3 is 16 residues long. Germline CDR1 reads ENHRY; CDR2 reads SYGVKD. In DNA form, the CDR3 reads TGTGCCATCAGTGAGTCGCGGAGAGCGAGCAATCAGCCCCGGCATTTT. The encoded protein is CAISESRRASNQPRHF.

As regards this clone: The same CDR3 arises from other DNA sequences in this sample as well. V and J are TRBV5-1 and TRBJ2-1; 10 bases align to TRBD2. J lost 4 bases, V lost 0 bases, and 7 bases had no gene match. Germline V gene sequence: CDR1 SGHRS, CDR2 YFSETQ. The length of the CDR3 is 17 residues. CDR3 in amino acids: CASSLEASGSSYNEQFF. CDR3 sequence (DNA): TGCGCCAGCAGCTTGGAGGCTAGCGGGAGTAGTTACAATGAGCAGTTCTTC.

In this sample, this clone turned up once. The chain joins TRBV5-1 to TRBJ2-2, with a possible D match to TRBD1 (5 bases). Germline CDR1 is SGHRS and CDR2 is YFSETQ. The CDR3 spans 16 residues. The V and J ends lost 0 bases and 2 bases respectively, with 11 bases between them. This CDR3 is CASSLEGSLNTGELFF. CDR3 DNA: TGCGCCAGCAGCTTGGAGGGGTCCCTTAACACCGGGGAGCTGTTTTTT.

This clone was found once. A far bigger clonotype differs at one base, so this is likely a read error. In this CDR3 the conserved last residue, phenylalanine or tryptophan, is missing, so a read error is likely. CDR3 nucleotide sequence: TGTGCCAGCAGACCAGCGGAGTGGGACGGGAACACCGGGGAGCTGTTTCTT. It codes for CASRPAEWDGNTGELFL. The chain employs TRBV7-6 and TRBJ2-2, with D perhaps TRBD1 or TRBD2 (5 bases each). Per germline, CDR1 SGHVS and CDR2 FNYEAQ. Trimming shortened V by 6 bases and J by 1 base, and 18 bases separated the two germline ends. This CDR3 has 17 residues.